This T cell receptor (beta chain) emerged from a study of blood T cells in healthy people across ages. The authors extracted at least 6 micrograms of total RNA per sample. PCR was performed a second time for roughly 7 to 12 cycles using a sample-barcoded 5' primer and a J-beta primer mix. Tagging of each cDNA molecule was performed by a template-switch adaptor with 12 random nucleotides. MiXCR, applied by TCRdb to the 5' RACE reads, yields one record per CDR3 protein. The sample lists about 940,000 distinct CDR3 sequences; 40% to 60% were seen once. Concerning this clonotype: An end of the junction does not agree with germline; a read error may underlie this.

The CDR3 is 13 residues long. The chain couples TRBV12-3 or TRBV12-4 to TRBJ2-7; 7 nucleotides match TRBD1. The sequence was collected from a man aged 30-40 years in good health. Specimen: blood. CDR3 sequence: CTSSSGQALEQYF. DNA of the CDR3: TGTACCAGCAGTTCCGGACAGGCCTTAGAGCAGTACTTC.